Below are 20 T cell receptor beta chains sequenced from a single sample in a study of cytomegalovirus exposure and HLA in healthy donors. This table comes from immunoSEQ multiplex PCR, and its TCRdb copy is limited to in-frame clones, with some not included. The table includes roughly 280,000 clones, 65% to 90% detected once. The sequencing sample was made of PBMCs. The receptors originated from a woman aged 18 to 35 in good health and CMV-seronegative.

CDR3 sequence: CASRRDREKLFF. Written as DNA, the CDR3 is TGTGCCAGCAGGAGGGACAGGGAAAAACTGTTTTTT. The rearrangement uses TRBV28 and TRBJ1-4; TRBD1 agrees at 8 bases. The CDR3 spans 12 residues. The J segment lost 8 bases and the V segment lost 6 bases, leaving 2 bases of the junction unmatched. Germline V CDR1 and CDR2: MDHEN, SYDVKM.

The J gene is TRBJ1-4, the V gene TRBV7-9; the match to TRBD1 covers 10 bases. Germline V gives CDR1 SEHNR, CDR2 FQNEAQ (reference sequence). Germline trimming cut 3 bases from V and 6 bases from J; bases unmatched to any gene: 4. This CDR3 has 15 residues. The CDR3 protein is CASSFAGTGDEKLFF. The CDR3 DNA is TGTGCCAGCAGCTTTGCAGGGACAGGGGATGAAAAACTGTTTTTT.

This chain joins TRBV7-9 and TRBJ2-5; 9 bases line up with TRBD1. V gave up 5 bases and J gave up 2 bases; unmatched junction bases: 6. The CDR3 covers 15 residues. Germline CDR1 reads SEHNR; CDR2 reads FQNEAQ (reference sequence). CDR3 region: CASSPGQGAQETQYF. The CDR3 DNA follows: TGTGCCAGCAGCCCGGGACAGGGAGCACAAGAGACCCAGTACTTC.

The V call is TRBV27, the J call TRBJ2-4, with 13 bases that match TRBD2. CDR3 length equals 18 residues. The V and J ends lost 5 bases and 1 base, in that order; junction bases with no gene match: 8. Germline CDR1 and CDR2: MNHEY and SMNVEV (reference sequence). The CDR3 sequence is CASSPGTSGIEAKNIQYF. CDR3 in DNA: TGTGCCAGCAGTCCTGGGACTAGCGGGATAGAGGCCAAAAACATTCAGTACTTC.

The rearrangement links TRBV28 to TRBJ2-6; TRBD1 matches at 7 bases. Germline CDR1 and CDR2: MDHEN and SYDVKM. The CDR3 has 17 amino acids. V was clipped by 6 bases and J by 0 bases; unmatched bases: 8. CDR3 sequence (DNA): TGTGCCAGCAGAACGACAGGGACCGCCTCTGGGGCCAACGTCCTGACTTTC. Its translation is CASRTTGTASGANVLTF.

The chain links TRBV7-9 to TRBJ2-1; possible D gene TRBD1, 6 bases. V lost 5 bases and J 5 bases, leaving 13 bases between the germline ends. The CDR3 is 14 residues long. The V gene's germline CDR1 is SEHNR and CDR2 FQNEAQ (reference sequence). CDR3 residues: CASSITGSDNEQFF. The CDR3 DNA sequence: TGTGCCAGCAGCATAACAGGGTCTGACAATGAGCAGTTCTTC. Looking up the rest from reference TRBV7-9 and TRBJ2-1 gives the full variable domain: DTGVSQNPRHKITKRGQNVTFRCDPISEHNRLYWYRQTLGQGPEFLTYFQNEAQLEKSRLLSDRFSAERPKGSFSTLEIQRTEQGDSAMYLCASSITGSDNEQFFGPGTRLTVL.

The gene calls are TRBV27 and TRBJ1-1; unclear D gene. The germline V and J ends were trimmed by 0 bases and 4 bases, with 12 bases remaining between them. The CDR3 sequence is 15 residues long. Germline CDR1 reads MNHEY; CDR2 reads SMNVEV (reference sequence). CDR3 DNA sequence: TGTGCCAGCAGTTTATCGATAACTTACGGCACTGAAGCTTTCTTT. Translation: CASSLSITYGTEAFF.

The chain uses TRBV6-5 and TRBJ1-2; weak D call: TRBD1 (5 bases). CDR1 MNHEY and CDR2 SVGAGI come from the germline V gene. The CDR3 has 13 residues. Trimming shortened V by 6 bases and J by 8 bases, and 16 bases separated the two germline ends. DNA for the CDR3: TGTGCCAGCAGCCCGAGGTTGCAGGGAGGCTACACCTTC. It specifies CASSPRLQGGYTF.

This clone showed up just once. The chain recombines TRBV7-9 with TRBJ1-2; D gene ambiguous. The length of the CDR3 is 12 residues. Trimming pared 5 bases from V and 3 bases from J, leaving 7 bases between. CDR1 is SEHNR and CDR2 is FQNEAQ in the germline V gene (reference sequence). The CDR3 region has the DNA TGTGCCAGCAGCCCCAATGACTATGGCTACACCTTC. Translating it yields CASSPNDYGYTF.

As DNA, the CDR3 is TGTGCCAGCAGCGAGGACTCCGGCTATGGCTACACCTTC. Translation: CASSEDSGYGYTF. The V gene is TRBV9, the J gene TRBJ1-2, with D uncertain. The CDR3 is 13 amino acids. From germline, CDR1 is SGDLS and CDR2 YYNGEE. Trimming pared 3 bases from V and 4 bases from J, leaving 10 bases between.

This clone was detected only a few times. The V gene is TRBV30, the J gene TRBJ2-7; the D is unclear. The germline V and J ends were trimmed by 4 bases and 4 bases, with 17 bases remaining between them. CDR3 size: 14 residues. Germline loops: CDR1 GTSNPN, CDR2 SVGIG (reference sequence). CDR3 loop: CAWNKVTTSYEQYF. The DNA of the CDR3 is TGTGCCTGGAATAAGGTAACTACCTCATACGAGCAGTACTTC.

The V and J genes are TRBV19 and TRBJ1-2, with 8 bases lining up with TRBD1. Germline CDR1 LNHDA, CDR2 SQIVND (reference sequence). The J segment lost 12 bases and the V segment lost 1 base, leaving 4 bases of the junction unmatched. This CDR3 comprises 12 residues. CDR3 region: CASSIGGQENTF. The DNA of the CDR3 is TGTGCCAGTAGTATAGGGGGACAGGAGAACACCTTC.

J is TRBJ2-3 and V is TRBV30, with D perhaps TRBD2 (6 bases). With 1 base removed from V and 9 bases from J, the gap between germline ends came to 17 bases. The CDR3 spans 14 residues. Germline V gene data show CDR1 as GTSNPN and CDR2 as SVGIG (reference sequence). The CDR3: CAWSEGLLIETQYF. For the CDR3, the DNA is TGTGCCTGGAGTGAGGGACTCTTGATCGAGACGCAGTATTTT.

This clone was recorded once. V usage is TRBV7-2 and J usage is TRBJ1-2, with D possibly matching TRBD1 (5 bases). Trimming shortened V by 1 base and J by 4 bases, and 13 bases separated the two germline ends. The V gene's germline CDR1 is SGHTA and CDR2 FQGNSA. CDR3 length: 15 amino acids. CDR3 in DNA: TGTGCCAGCAGCTTAGGGGGCAGCACCCCCTATGGCTACACCTTC. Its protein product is CASSLGGSTPYGYTF. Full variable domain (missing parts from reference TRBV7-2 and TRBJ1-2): GAGVSQSPSNKVTEKGKDVELRCDPISGHTALYWYRQSLGQGLEFLIYFQGNSAPDKSGLPSDRFSAERTGGSVSTLTIQRTQQEDSAVYLCASSLGGSTPYGYTFGSGTRLTVV.

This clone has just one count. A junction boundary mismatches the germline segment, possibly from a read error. CDR3 in amino acids: CASSLDRGYEQYF. Written as DNA, the CDR3 is TGTGCTAGCAGCTTGGACAGGGGCTACGAGCAGTACTTC. This chain uses TRBV7-7 with TRBJ2-7; TRBD1 matches at 9 bases. This CDR3 has 13 amino acids. Germline assignment: CDR1 SSHAT and CDR2 FNYEAQ (reference sequence).

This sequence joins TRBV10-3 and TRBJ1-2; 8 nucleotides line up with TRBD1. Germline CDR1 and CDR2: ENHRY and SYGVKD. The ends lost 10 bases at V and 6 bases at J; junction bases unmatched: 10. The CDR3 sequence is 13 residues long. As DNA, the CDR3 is TGTGCCAGCCTTGGAACAGGGGGACATGGCTACACCTTC. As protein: CASLGTGGHGYTF.

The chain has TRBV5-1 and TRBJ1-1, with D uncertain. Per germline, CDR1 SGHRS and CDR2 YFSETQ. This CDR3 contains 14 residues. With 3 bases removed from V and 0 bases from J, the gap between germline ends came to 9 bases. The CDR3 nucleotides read TGCGCCAGCAGCTCGGGAAGCATGAACACTGAAGCTTTCTTT. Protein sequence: CASSSGSMNTEAFF.

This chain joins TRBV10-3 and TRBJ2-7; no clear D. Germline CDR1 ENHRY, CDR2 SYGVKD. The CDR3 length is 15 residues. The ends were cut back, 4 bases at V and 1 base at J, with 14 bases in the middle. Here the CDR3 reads CAISGGVRGSYEQYF. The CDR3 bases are TGTGCCATCAGTGGCGGAGTACGAGGATCCTACGAGCAGTACTTC.

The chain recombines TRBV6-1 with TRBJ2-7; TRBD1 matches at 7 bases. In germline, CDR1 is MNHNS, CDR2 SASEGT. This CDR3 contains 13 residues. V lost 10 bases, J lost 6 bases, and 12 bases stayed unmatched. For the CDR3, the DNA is TGTGCCACCTCTGACAGGGTCCGACTCGAGCAGTACTTC. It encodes CATSDRVRLEQYF.

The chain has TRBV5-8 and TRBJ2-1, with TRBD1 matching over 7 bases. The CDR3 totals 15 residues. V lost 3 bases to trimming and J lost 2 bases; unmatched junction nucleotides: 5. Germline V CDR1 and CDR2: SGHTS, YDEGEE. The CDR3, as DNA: TGTGCCAGCAGCTCCTGGACAGGACCCTACAATGAGCAGTTCTTC. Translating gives CASSSWTGPYNEQFF.